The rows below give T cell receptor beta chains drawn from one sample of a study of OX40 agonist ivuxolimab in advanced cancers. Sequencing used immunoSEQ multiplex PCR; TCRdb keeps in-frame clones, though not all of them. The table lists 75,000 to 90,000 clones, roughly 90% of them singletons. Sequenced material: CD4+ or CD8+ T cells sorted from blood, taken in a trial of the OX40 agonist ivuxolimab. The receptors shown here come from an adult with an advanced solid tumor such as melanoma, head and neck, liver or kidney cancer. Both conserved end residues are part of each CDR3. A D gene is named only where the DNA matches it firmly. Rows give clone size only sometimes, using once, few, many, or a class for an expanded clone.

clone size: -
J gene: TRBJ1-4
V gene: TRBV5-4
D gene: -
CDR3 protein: CASSLFPGSTNEKLFF
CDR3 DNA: TGTGCCAGCAGCTTGTTTCCAGGTTCAACTAATGAAAAACTGTTTTTT

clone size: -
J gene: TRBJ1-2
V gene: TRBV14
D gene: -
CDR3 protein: CASSQPGPKRGYTF
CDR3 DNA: TGTGCCAGCAGCCAGCCGGGCCCCAAACGCGGCTACACCTTC

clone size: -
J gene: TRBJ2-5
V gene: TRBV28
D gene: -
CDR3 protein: CASTRGQGETQYF
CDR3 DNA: TGTGCCAGCACACGGGGTCAGGGAGAGACCCAGTACTTC

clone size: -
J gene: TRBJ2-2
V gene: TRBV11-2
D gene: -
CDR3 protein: CASSFTTTGELFF
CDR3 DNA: TGTGCCAGCAGCTTCACCACGACCGGGGAGCTGTTTTTT

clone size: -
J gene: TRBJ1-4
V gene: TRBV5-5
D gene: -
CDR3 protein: CASSLEVLREKLFF
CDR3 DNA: TGTGCCAGCAGCTTGGAAGTTTTGCGAGAAAAACTGTTTTTT

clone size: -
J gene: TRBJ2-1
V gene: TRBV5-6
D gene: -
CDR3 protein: CASSLGRQAGREQFF
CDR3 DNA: TGTGCCAGCAGCTTGGGACGGCAAGCGGGTCGCGAGCAGTTCTTC

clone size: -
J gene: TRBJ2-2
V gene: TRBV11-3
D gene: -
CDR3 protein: CASSQVGAGTGELFF
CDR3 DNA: TGTGCCAGCAGCCAAGTGGGGGCGGGCACCGGGGAGCTGTTTTTT

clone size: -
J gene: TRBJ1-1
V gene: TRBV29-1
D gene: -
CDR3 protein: CSVERGYTEAFF
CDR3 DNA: TGCAGCGTTGAACGGGGGTACACTGAAGCTTTCTTT

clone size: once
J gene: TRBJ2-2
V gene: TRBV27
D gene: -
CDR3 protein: CASSLYLRGESNTGELFF
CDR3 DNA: TGTGCCAGCAGTTTATATCTGCGTGGGGAGTCGAACACCGGGGAGCTGTTTTTT

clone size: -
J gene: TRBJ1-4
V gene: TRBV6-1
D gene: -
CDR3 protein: CASSEWGRGPLFF
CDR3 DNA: TGTGCCAGCAGTGAATGGGGCAGGGGACCACTGTTTTTT

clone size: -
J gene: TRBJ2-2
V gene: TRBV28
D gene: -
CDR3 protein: CASRKAGAGELFF
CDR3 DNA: TGTGCCAGCCGTAAGGCTGGGGCCGGGGAGCTGTTTTTT

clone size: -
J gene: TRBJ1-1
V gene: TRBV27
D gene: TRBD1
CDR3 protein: CASSLNGPRGTEAFF
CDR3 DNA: TGTGCCAGCAGTTTAAATGGGCCCAGGGGGACTGAAGCTTTCTTT

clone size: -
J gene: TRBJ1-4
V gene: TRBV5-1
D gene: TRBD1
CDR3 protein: CASGQGIGEKLFF
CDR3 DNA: TGCGCCAGCGGACAGGGTATCGGTGAAAAACTGTTTTTT

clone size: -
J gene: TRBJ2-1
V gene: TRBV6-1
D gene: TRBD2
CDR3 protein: CASSPAFGGAYEQFF
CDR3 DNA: TGTGCCAGCAGTCCCGCCTTCGGGGGGGCCTATGAGCAGTTCTTC

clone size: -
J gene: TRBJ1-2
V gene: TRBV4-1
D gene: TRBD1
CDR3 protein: CASSQAGQVDGYTF
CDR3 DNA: TGCGCCAGCAGCCAAGCCGGACAGGTGGATGGCTACACCTTC

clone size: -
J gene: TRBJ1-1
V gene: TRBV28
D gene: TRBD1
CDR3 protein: CASRTPGGENTEAFF
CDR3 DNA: TGTGCCAGCAGGACCCCAGGGGGCGAGAACACTGAAGCTTTCTTT

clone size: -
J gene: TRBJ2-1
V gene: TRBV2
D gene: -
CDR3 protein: CASSEVSSYNEQFF
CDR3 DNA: TGTGCCAGCAGTGAAGTAAGCTCCTACAATGAGCAGTTCTTC

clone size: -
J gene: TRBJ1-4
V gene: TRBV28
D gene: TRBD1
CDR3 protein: CASSFLVGTENEKLFF
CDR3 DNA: TGTGCCAGCAGTTTTCTAGTCGGGACAGAGAATGAAAAACTGTTTTTT

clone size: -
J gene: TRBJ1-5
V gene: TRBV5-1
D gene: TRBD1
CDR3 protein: CASSLEGGSQPQHF
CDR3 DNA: TGCGCCAGCAGCTTGGAAGGGGGCAGTCAGCCCCAGCATTTT

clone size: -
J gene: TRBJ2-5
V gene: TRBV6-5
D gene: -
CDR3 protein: CASSYGLLETQYF
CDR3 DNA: TGTGCCAGCAGTTACGGGCTCCTTGAGACCCAGTACTTC

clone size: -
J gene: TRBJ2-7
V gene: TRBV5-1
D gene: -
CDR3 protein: CASSSKLGWLARYEQYF
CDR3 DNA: TGCGCCAGCAGCTCCAAGCTGGGGTGGCTAGCCCGCTACGAGCAGTACTTC

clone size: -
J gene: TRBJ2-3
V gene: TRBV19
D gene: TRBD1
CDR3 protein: CASSTPDRGDTQYF
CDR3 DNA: TGTGCCAGTAGTACCCCGGACAGGGGAGATACGCAGTATTTT

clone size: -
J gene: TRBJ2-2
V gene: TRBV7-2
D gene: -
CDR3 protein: CASSLVGGAGNTGELFF
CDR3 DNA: TGTGCCAGCAGCTTAGTTGGAGGAGCGGGGAACACCGGGGAGCTGTTTTTT

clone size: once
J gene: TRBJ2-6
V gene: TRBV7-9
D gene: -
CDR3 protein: CASSSQTFSGANVLTF
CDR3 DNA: TGTGCCAGCAGCTCCCAGACCTTCTCTGGGGCCAACGTCCTGACTTTC

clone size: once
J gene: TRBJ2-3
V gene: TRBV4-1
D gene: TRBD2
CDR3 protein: CASSQASGSGTDTQYF
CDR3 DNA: TGCGCCAGCAGCCAAGCTAGCGGGAGTGGAACAGATACGCAGTATTTT

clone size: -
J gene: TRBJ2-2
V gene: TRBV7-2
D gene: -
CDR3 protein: CASSPDPRSTGELFF
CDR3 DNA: TGTGCCAGCAGCCCGGACCCGAGATCCACCGGGGAGCTGTTTTTT

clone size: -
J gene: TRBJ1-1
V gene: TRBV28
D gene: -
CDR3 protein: CPWNTEAFF
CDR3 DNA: TGTCCCTGGAACACTGAAGCTTTCTTT

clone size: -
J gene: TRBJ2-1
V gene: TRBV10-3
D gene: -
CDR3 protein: CAISPAGQYNEQFF
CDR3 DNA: TGTGCCATCAGTCCAGCGGGACAGTACAATGAGCAGTTCTTC

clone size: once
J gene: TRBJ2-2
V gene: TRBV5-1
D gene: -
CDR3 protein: CASSLQGETTGELFF
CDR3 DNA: TGCGCCAGCAGCTTACAGGGCGAAACCACCGGGGAGCTGTTTTTT

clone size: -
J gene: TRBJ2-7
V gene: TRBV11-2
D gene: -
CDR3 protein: CASSLQGNDEQYF
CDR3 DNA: TGTGCCAGCAGCCTACAGGGTAACGACGAGCAGTACTTC

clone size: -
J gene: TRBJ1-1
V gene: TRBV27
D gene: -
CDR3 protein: CASNPAGGHTEAFF
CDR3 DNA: TGTGCCAGCAATCCAGCCGGGGGCCACACTGAAGCTTTCTTT

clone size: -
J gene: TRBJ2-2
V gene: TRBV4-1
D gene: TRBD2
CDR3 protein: CASSLRVGAGDTGELFF
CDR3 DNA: TGCGCCAGCAGCCTAAGAGTAGGAGCGGGGGATACCGGGGAGCTGTTTTTT

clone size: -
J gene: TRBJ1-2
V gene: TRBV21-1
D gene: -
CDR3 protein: CASSKGDRGVYGYTF
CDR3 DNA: TGTGCCAGCAGCAAAGGGGACAGGGGAGTCTATGGCTACACCTTC

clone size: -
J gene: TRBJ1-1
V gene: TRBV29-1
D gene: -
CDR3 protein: CSVGSTTGF
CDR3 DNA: TGCAGCGTTGGGTCCACGACGGGATTT

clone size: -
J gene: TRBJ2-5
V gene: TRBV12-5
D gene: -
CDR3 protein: CASGLVGRETQYF
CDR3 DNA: TGTGCTAGTGGTTTGGTAGGTCGGGAGACCCAGTACTTC